Here is one TCR beta chain with its context. Antigen unknown. The record originates from a study of blood T cells in healthy people across ages. It was with a sample-barcoded 5' primer and a J-beta primer mix that a second PCR of roughly 7 to 12 cycles was run. TCRdb ran MiXCR on the 5' RACE reads and lists one entry per CDR3 protein. The sample records 1.2 million to 1.5 million distinct CDR3 sequences, approximately 40% being singletons. The CDR3 spans 14 residues. Germline lookup yields CDR1 SGHDT and CDR2 YYEEEE. The V and J ends lost 2 bases and 0 bases respectively, with 9 bases between them. The study's findings and limits: Long-lived donors had more naive CD4+ cells and higher diversity than aged donors. Any changes in expanded clonotypes were possibly confounded, as donor CMV status remained unknown.

Healthy Caucasian individuals from Russia aged about 6 to 100 served as donors. Sample: blood. This chain joins TRBV5-6 and TRBJ2-7; D is uncertain. This clonotype was obtained from a woman aged 18-29 years in good health. This chain's CDR3 is CASSFYTSSYEQYF. DNA of the CDR3: TGTGCCAGCAGCTTCTATACGAGCTCCTACGAGCAGTACTTC.